A single sample is the source of the 3 T cell receptor beta chains below, sequenced in a study of blood T cell repertoires in COVID-19. Assay used: immunoSEQ multiplex PCR; TCRdb lists only in-frame clones, some missing. This table holds about 92,000 clones, 80% found once. Sequenced sample: peripheral blood. These receptors were collected from a man in his fifties or sixties who had recovered from COVID-19.

The CDR3 region has the DNA TGTGCCTGGATGACAGTTAATGAAAAACTGTTTTTT. Protein: CAWMTVNEKLFF. The chain uses TRBV30 and TRBJ1-4; the D gene is possibly TRBD1 (5 bases). V lost 4 bases to trimming and J lost 4 bases, with 7 bases between them. Germline V gene sequence: CDR1 GTSNPN, CDR2 SVGIG (reference sequence). The CDR3 has 12 residues.

For the CDR3, the DNA is TGTGCCAGCAGCGCACAAGGCGGGCAGGCAGATACGCAGTATTTT. This encodes CASSAQGGQADTQYF. The chain combines TRBV7-2 with TRBJ2-3; possible D gene TRBD2, 5 bases. V was shortened by 5 bases and J by 4 bases, with 16 bases between the two germline ends. This CDR3 comprises 15 residues. CDR1 SGHTA and CDR2 FQGNSA come from the germline V gene.

The rearrangement links TRBV5-8 to TRBJ2-7, with 7 bases fitting TRBD1. Losses at the gene ends were 0 bases for V and 0 bases for J; bases not matched to a gene: 6. The CDR3 runs to 16 residues. Germline assignment: CDR1 SGHTS and CDR2 YDEGEE. In DNA, the CDR3 is TGTGCCAGCAGCTTGGGCTACGGGACAGTCTCCTACGAGCAGTACTTC. Its translation is CASSLGYGTVSYEQYF.